One and the same sample provided the 21 T cell receptor beta chains below, sequenced in a study of blood T cells in healthy people across ages (dated by TCRdb to the mid-2010s). To prepare the library, 5' RACE was applied. The sequencing machine was an Illumina HiSeq 2500. A second roughly 6 to 11 cycle PCR used a sample-barcoded 5' primer and a J-beta primer mix. The public reads were run again by TCRdb, first through fastp at Q25 and then through MiXCR, and only productive beta chains were kept. Duplicate CDR3 protein sequences are folded into a single record with the most common DNA and genes. This sample has roughly 1,000,000 distinct CDR3 sequences in its table, and 25% of those were observed once. The ten largest account for about 0.69% of the sample. The same data also went into a second study, on T cells of mothers and their children.

The sample consisted of blood. These receptors originate from a girl aged 2 to 9 in good health.

This clonotype was found a few times. The chain carries TRBV5-1 and TRBJ1-2, with a possible D match to TRBD1 (5 bases). The length of the CDR3 is 15 residues. Germline V gene sequence: CDR1 SGHRS, CDR2 YFSETQ. The V and J ends lost 2 bases and 6 bases respectively, with 17 bases between them. CDR3 region: CASSFSSGTADGYTF. For the CDR3, the DNA is TGCGCCAGCAGCTTTTCTTCCGGGACCGCAGATGGCTACACCTTC.

The chain links TRBV19 to TRBJ2-7; D remains ambiguous. Deletions cut 7 bases from V and 1 base from J, with 5 bases between. CDR3 length equals 11 residues. In germline, CDR1 is LNHDA, CDR2 SQIVND (reference sequence). In DNA form, the CDR3 reads TGTGCCAGTAAAGCTTCCTACGAGCAGTACGTC. This encodes CASKASYEQYV.

The rearrangement joins TRBV20-1 to TRBJ2-1; 13 bases map to TRBD2. The trim removed 6 bases at V and 7 bases at J, leaving 6 bases unmatched. The CDR3 extends over 14 amino acids. CDR1 DFQATT and CDR2 SNEGSKA come from the germline V gene (reference sequence). The CDR3 is CSALGTSGANEQFF. The CDR3 nucleotides are TGCAGTGCCCTGGGGACTAGCGGGGCGAATGAGCAGTTCTTC.

V gene TRBV6-5 combines with J gene TRBJ2-3, with D perhaps TRBD2 (7 bases). The CDR3 totals 15 residues. Trimming removed 5 bases from V and 2 bases from J, with 14 bases in between. Per the germline V gene, CDR1 is MNHEY and CDR2 is SVGAGI. Here the CDR3 reads CASSLHGGPTDTQYF. The CDR3 nucleotides read TGTGCCAGCAGTCTTCACGGGGGGCCCACAGATACGCAGTATTTT.

The sample holds a few counts of this clonotype. The chain has TRBV29-1 and TRBJ2-1; a weak D match, TRBD1 (6 bases). Trimming removed 1 base from V and 5 bases from J, with 12 bases in between. Germline-derived CDR1 and CDR2 are SQVTM and ANQGSEA. CDR3 length equals 14 residues. The DNA for the CDR3 is TGCAGCGTTGAAGGTTCGGACAGAGACAATGAGCAGTTCTTC. Amino acid sequence: CSVEGSDRDNEQFF.

The chain links TRBV24-1 to TRBJ2-5; 13 positions match TRBD2. The end of the DNA is better explained by TRBJ2-1, so the J call may be wrong. This CDR3 is 16 amino acids long. CDR1 KGHDR and CDR2 SFDVKD come from the germline V gene. CDR3 residues: CATSEYGLAGANEQFF. DNA for the CDR3: TGTGCCACCAGTGAATATGGACTAGCGGGAGCCAATGAGCAGTTCTTC.

The V gene is TRBV29-1, the J gene TRBJ2-1; the match to TRBD2 covers 12 bases. V dropped 6 bases and J dropped 6; count of bases not matched to a gene: 3. Germline lookup yields CDR1 SQVTM and CDR2 ANQGSEA. The CDR3 is 13 residues long. The CDR3 DNA sequence: TGCAGCGTCCCTAGCGGGGGGGCCAATGAGCAGTTCTTC. Residues: CSVPSGGANEQFF.

This clonotype was seen many times. The rearrangement links TRBV2 to TRBJ2-3; D call uncertain. The CDR3 is made up of 14 amino acids. Germline V CDR1 and CDR2: SNHLY, FYNNEI. The V end was cut by 8 bases, the J end by 7 bases, with 19 bases between. CDR3 region: CASLVAPGRYTQYF. DNA of the CDR3: TGTGCCAGCTTAGTAGCCCCTGGACGATATACGCAGTATTTT.

This clonotype occurred a few times. The gene calls are TRBV4-1 and TRBJ2-1; 8 nucleotides line up with TRBD1. The CDR3 length is 17 residues. CDR1 and CDR2 from the germline V gene are MGHRA and YSYEKL. With 5 bases clipped from V and 4 bases from J, the junction kept 13 bases outside the gene matches. The CDR3 is CASSSLPLGQVYNEQFF. The CDR3 region has the DNA TGCGCCAGCAGCTCCCTTCCCCTGGGACAGGTGTACAATGAGCAGTTCTTC.

V usage is TRBV28 and J usage is TRBJ2-5, with a weak D call TRBD1 (5 bases). Trimming stripped 5 bases from V and 4 bases from J, with 11 bases between. The germline V gene encodes CDR1 MDHEN and CDR2 SYDVKM. The CDR3 has 13 amino acids. The CDR3, as DNA: TGTGCCAGCAGTGCAGGGAAATCAGAGACCCAGTACTTC. This gives the protein CASSAGKSETQYF. Full variable domain (outside the CDR3, taken from reference TRBV28 and TRBJ2-5): DVKVTQSSRYLVKRTGEKVFLECVQDMDHENMFWYRQDPGLGLRLIYFSYDVKMKEKGDIPEGYSVSREKKERFSLILESASTNQTSMYLCASSAGKSETQYFGPGTRLLVL.

This clonotype was counted a single time. The chain joins TRBV27 to TRBJ2-7; no firm D call. V lost 2 bases, J lost 3 bases, and 17 bases lay in between. The length of the CDR3 is 16 residues. Germline V gene sequence: CDR1 MNHEY, CDR2 SMNVEV (reference sequence). Here the CDR3 DNA reads TGTGCCAGCAGTTTAACTTCGGCCCTAGGGTACTACGAGCAGTACTTC. Its protein is CASSLTSALGYYEQYF.

The chain joins TRBV6-1 to TRBJ1-1; weak D call: TRBD1 (5 bases). CDR3 length: 14 amino acids. The germline V and J ends were trimmed by 3 bases and 0 bases, with 8 bases remaining between them. Germline assignment: CDR1 MNHNS and CDR2 SASEGT. The CDR3 here is CASSDRAVNTEAFF. CDR3 nucleotide sequence: TGTGCCAGCAGTGACAGGGCTGTGAACACTGAAGCTTTCTTT.

In its sample, this clonotype was seen a few times. The chain carries TRBV29-1 and TRBJ2-1; 10 bases agree with TRBD2. J gave up 4 bases and V 6 bases, and 9 bases lay outside the gene matches. The CDR3 is 15 residues long. Germline V gives CDR1 SQVTM, CDR2 ANQGSEA. CDR3 loop: CSVLTSGDNYNEQFF. CDR3 sequence (DNA): TGCAGCGTCCTCACTAGCGGGGATAATTACAATGAGCAGTTCTTC.

The rearrangement uses TRBV29-1 and TRBJ1-4; no definite D call. Germline loops: CDR1 SQVTM, CDR2 ANQGSEA. The CDR3 contains 13 residues. The V end lost 4 bases, the J end lost 8 bases, and 14 bases lay between the germline ends. The CDR3 bases are TGCAGCGTTGCCGGCCCCCTTAGGGAAAAACTGTTTTTT. Encoded protein: CSVAGPLREKLFF.

This chain connects TRBV4-3 to TRBJ2-7; TRBD1 aligns across 7 bases. CDR3 length: 15 residues. CDR1 is LGHNA and CDR2 is YSLEER in the germline V gene. V gave up 0 bases and J gave up 1 base; unmatched junction bases: 3. Written as DNA, the CDR3 is TGCGCCAGCAGCCAAGACCGGGACAGTTCCTACGAGCAGTACTTC. It specifies CASSQDRDSSYEQYF.

This clonotype was picked up one time. V is TRBV12-3 or TRBV12-4 and J is TRBJ2-6; 7 nucleotides agree with TRBD1. The V gene end was trimmed by 0 bases and the J gene end by 4 bases; junction bases not matched to a gene: 6. The CDR3 totals 17 residues. Written as DNA, the CDR3 is TGTGCCAGCAGTTTAGCAGGGGGCGCGCCCGGGGCCAACGTCCTGACTTTC. Residues: CASSLAGGAPGANVLTF.

The chain is built from TRBV7-9 and TRBJ1-1; TRBD1 is a possible D gene (5 bases). The CDR3 length is 16 residues. Germline CDR1 is SEHNR and CDR2 is FQNEAQ (reference sequence). Trimming removed 5 bases at V and 3 bases at J, with 19 bases between. The CDR3 here is CASSNLSGGDDTEAFF. The CDR3 coding sequence is TGTGCCAGCAGCAATCTTTCCGGTGGGGACGACACTGAAGCTTTCTTT.

The gene calls are TRBV5-4 and TRBJ2-1, with 10 nucleotides matching TRBD2. V shed 0 bases and J 5 bases; nucleotides not matched to a gene: 5. Germline assignment: CDR1 SGHNT and CDR2 YYREEE (reference sequence). The CDR3 extends over 16 amino acids. CDR3 DNA sequence: TGTGCCAGCAGCTTGGAACTAGCGGGGATCAACAATGAGCAGTTCTTC. Its translation: CASSLELAGINNEQFF.

The chain carries TRBV27 and TRBJ1-6; D is perhaps TRBD1 (5 bases). Trimming left V 7 bases short and J 1 base short, with 11 bases between. This CDR3 spans 15 amino acids. The germline CDR1 and CDR2 sequences are MNHEY and SMNVEV (reference sequence). In DNA, the CDR3 is TGTGCCAGCACTTGGGACGGTTCCTATAATTCACCCCTCCACTTT. Its protein product is CASTWDGSYNSPLHF.

The rearrangement links TRBV7-3 to TRBJ2-7; the match to TRBD2 covers 9 bases. The CDR3 has 15 amino acids. Germline CDR1 SGHTA, CDR2 FQGTGA. The junction had 9 bases not matched to a gene; V was cut back by 6 bases and J by 3 bases. This CDR3 is CASSTAGGSYYEQYF. The DNA for the CDR3 is TGTGCCAGCAGTACTGCGGGGGGGTCCTACTACGAGCAGTACTTC. Looking up the rest from reference TRBV7-3 and TRBJ2-7 gives the full variable domain: GAGVSQTPSNKVTEKGKYVELRCDPISGHTALYWYRQSLGQGPEFLIYFQGTGAADDSGLPNDRFFAVRPEGSVSTLKIQRTERGDSAVYLCASSTAGGSYYEQYFGPGTRLTVT.

The chain combines TRBV20-1 with TRBJ2-7; D possibly matches TRBD1 or TRBD2 (7 bases each). Deletions cut 5 bases from V and 6 bases from J, with 14 bases between. This CDR3 has 12 residues. Looked up from germline, CDR1 is DFQATT and CDR2 is SNEGSKA (reference sequence). The CDR3 sequence: CSAWDSGTEQYF. In DNA form, the CDR3 reads TGCAGTGCTTGGGACAGCGGGACCGAGCAGTACTTC.